This T cell receptor beta chain was found in a study of cytomegalovirus exposure and HLA in healthy donors. Study-wide background: The approximately 120 validation repertoires, a later analysis reported, used the same platform as the approximately 700 first-cohort repertoires.

About this clone itself: Its antigen is as yet unknown.

TCRdb keeps only in-frame clones here, not all; method: immunoSEQ multiplex PCR. In the table there are more than 120,000 clones, around 90% of which are singletons. Study results and limitations: Three chains tied to CMV proved CMV antigen-specific in vitro.

CDR3 length equals 13 residues. V lost 0 bases to trimming and J lost 6 bases, with 11 bases between them. Germline loops: CDR1 GTSNPN, CDR2 SVGIG (reference sequence). Sequenced: PBMCs. The chain carries TRBV30 and TRBJ1-2; D is perhaps TRBD1 (6 bases). The TCR originated in a man younger than 30 in good health and CMV-seropositive. The CDR3 nucleotides read TGTGCCTGGAGTGTACGGGGGGCAAATGGCTACACCTTC. Translating gives CAWSVRGANGYTF.